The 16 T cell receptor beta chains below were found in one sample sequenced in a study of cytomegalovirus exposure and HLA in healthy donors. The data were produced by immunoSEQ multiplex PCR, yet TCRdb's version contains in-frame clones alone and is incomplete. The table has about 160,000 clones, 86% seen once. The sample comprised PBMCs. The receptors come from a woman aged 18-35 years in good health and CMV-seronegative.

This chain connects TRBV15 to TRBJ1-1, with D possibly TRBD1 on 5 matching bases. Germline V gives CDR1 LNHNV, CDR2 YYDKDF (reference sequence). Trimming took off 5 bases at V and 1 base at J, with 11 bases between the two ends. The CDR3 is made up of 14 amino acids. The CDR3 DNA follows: TGTGCCACCAGCTCCCGACAGACGAACACTGAAGCTTTCTTT. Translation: CATSSRQTNTEAFF.

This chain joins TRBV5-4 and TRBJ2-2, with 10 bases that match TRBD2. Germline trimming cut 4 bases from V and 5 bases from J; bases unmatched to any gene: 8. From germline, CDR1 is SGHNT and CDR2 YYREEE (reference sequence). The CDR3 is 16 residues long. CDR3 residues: CASSGPSGSRTGELFF. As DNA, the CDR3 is TGTGCCAGCAGCGGCCCTAGCGGGAGTAGGACCGGGGAGCTGTTTTTT. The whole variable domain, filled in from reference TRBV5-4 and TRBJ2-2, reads ETGVTQSPTHLIKTRGQQVTLRCSSQSGHNTVSWYQQALGQGPQFIFQYYREEENGRGNFPPRFSGLQFPNYSSELNVNALELDDSALYLCASSGPSGSRTGELFFGEGSRLTVL.

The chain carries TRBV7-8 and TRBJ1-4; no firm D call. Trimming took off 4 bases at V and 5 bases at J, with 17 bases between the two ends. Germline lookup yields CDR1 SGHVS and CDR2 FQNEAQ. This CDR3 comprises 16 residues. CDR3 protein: CASSSATAAANEKLFF. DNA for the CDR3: TGTGCCAGCAGCTCCGCGACGGCAGCGGCCAATGAAAAACTGTTTTTT.

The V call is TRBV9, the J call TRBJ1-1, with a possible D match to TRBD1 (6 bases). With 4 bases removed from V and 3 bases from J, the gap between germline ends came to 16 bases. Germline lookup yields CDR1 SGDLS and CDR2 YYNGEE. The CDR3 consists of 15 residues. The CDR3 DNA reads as TGTGCCAGCAGCCCATCACAGGGTCGGGACACTGAAGCTTTCTTT. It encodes CASSPSQGRDTEAFF.

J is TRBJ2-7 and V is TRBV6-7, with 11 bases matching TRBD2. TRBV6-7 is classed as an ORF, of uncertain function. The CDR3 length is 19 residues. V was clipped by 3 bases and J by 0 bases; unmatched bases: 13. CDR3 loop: CASSYPTSGIPHSSYEQYF. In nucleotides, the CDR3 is TGTGCCAGCAGTTATCCGACTAGCGGGATTCCCCATTCCTCCTACGAGCAGTACTTC.

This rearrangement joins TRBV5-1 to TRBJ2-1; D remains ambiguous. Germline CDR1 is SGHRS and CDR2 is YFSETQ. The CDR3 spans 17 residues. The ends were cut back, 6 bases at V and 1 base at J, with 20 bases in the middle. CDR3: CASTLYSSSLSYNEQFF. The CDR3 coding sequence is TGCGCCAGCACACTGTACTCAAGTTCGTTATCCTACAATGAGCAGTTCTTC.

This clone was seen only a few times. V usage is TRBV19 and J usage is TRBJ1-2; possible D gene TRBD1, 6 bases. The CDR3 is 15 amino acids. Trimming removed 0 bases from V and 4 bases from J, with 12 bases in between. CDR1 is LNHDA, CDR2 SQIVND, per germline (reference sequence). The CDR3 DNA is TGTGCCAGTAGTATAGACCCCCGGGACACCTATGGCTACACCTTC. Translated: CASSIDPRDTYGYTF.

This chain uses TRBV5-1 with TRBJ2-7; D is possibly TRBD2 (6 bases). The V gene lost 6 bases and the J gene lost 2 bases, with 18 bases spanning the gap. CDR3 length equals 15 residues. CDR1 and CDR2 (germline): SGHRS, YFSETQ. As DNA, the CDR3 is TGCGCCAGCAACCCCAGTGGGGGGAGTGCCTACGAGCAGTACTTC. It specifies CASNPSGGSAYEQYF.

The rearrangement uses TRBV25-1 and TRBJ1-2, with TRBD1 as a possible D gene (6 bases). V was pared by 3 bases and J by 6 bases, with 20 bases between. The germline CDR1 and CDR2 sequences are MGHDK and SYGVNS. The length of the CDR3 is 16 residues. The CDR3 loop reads CASSDLSTQGYDGYTF. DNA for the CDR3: TGTGCCAGCAGTGACCTCTCCACACAGGGTTATGATGGCTACACCTTC.

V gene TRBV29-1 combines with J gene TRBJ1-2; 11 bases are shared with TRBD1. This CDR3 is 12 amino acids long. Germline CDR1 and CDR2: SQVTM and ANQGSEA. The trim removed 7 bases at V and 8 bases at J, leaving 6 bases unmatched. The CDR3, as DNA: TGCAGCGCTGCCGGGACAGGGGGAGGCTACACCTTC. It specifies CSAAGTGGGYTF.

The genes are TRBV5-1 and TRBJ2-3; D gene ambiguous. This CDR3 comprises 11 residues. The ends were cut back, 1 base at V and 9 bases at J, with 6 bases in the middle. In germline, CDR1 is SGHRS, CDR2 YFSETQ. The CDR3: CASSLSTTQYF. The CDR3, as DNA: TGCGCCAGCAGCTTGTCGACAACGCAGTATTTT.

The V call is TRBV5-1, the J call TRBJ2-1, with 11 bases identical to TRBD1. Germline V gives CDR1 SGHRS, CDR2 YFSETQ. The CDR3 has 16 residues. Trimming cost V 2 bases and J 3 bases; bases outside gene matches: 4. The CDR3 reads CASSFEGTGGYNEQFF. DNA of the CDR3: TGCGCCAGCAGCTTTGAAGGGACAGGGGGCTACAATGAGCAGTTCTTC.

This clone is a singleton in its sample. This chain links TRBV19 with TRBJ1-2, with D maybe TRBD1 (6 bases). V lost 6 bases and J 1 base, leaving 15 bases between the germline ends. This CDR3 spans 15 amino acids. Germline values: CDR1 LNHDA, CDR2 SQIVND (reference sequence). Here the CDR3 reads CASSSDSAINYGYTF. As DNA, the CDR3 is TGTGCCAGTAGCTCGGACAGCGCAATTAACTATGGCTACACCTTC. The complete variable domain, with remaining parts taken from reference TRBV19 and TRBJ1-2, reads DGGITQSPKYLFRKEGQNVTLSCEQNLNHDAMYWYRQDPGQGLRLIYYSQIVNDFQKGDIAEGYSVSREKKESFPLTVTSAQKNPTAFYLCASSSDSAINYGYTFGSGTRLTVV.

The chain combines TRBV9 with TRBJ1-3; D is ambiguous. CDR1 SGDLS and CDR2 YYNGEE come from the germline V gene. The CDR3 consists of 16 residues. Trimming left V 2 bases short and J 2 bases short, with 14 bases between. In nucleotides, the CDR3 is TGTGCCAGCAGCGTCCGGGAGGGCCCCCCTGGAAACACCATATATTTT. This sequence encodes CASSVREGPPGNTIYF.

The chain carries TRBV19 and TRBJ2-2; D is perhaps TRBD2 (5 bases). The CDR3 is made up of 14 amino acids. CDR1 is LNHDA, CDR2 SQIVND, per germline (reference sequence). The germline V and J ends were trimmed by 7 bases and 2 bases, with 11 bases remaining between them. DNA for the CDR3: TGTGCCAGTAAGGGAGACATCAACACCGGGGAGCTGTTTTTT. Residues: CASKGDINTGELFF. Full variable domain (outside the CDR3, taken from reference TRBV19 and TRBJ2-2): DGGITQSPKYLFRKEGQNVTLSCEQNLNHDAMYWYRQDPGQGLRLIYYSQIVNDFQKGDIAEGYSVSREKKESFPLTVTSAQKNPTAFYLCASKGDINTGELFFGEGSRLTVL.

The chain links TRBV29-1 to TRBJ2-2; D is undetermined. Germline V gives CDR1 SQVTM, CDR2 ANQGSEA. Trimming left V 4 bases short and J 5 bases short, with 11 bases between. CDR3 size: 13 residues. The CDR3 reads CSVVLGETGELFF. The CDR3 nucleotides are TGCAGCGTTGTGCTCGGAGAAACCGGGGAGCTGTTTTTT.